The 3 T cell receptor beta chains presented below share a single source sample, sequenced in a study of T-cell reconstitution after alpha-beta-depleted transplantation in children. Using unique molecular identifiers, the investigators prepared the TCRbeta library. TCRdb fed the PCR reads into MiXCR, producing one record per CDR3 protein. Here the sample spans about 19,000 distinct CDR3 sequences, 10% to 15% being singletons. This specimen was PBMCs, mostly from graft donor cells, taken 60 days after TCRalphabeta/CD19-depleted stem cell transplant. These receptors all come from a female patient aged 2-9 years who had a stem cell transplant for congenital amegakaryocytic thrombocytopenia, so the T cells may come from the graft donor.

At least ten counts were recorded for this clonotype. This chain links TRBV20-1 with TRBJ2-2; D remains ambiguous. CDR1 and CDR2 (germline): DFQATT, SNEGSKA (reference sequence). V was pared by 4 bases and J by 2 bases, with 2 bases between. The CDR3 contains 11 residues. Written as DNA, the CDR3 is TGCAGTGCTACAAACACCGGGGAGCTGTTTTTT. Residues: CSATNTGELFF.

Many counts were recorded for this clonotype. This rearrangement joins TRBV12-3 or TRBV12-4 to TRBJ2-6; no clear D gene. The CDR3 totals 15 residues. The V and J ends lost 6 bases and 1 base respectively, with 10 bases between them. The CDR3 DNA sequence: TGTGCCAGCAGACCCTTGTTTTCTGGGGCCAACGTCCTGACTTTC. Protein: CASRPLFSGANVLTF.

This sequence joins TRBV6-4 and TRBJ2-2; tentatively, D is TRBD2 (5 bases). CDR1 is MRHNA, CDR2 SNTAGT, per germline. Trimming pared 3 bases from V and 3 bases from J, leaving 5 bases between. This CDR3 has 13 amino acids. Here the CDR3 reads CASSERDTGELFF. Here the CDR3 DNA reads TGTGCCAGCAGTGAGCGGGACACCGGGGAGCTGTTTTTT.